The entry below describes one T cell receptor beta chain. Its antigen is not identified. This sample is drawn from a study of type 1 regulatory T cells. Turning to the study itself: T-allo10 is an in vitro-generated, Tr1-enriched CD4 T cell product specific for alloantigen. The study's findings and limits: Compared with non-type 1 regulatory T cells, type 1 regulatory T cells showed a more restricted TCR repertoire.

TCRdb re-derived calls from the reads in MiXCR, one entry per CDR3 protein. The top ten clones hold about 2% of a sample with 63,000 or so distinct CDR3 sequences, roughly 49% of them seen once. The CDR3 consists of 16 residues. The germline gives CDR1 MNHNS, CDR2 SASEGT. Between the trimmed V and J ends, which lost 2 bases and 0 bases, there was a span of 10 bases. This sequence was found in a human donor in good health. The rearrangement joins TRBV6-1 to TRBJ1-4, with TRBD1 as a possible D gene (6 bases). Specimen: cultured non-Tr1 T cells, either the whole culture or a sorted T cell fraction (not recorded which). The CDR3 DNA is TGTGCCAGCAGTGAAATTAACAGGGCAACTAATGAAAAACTGTTTTTT. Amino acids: CASSEINRATNEKLFF.